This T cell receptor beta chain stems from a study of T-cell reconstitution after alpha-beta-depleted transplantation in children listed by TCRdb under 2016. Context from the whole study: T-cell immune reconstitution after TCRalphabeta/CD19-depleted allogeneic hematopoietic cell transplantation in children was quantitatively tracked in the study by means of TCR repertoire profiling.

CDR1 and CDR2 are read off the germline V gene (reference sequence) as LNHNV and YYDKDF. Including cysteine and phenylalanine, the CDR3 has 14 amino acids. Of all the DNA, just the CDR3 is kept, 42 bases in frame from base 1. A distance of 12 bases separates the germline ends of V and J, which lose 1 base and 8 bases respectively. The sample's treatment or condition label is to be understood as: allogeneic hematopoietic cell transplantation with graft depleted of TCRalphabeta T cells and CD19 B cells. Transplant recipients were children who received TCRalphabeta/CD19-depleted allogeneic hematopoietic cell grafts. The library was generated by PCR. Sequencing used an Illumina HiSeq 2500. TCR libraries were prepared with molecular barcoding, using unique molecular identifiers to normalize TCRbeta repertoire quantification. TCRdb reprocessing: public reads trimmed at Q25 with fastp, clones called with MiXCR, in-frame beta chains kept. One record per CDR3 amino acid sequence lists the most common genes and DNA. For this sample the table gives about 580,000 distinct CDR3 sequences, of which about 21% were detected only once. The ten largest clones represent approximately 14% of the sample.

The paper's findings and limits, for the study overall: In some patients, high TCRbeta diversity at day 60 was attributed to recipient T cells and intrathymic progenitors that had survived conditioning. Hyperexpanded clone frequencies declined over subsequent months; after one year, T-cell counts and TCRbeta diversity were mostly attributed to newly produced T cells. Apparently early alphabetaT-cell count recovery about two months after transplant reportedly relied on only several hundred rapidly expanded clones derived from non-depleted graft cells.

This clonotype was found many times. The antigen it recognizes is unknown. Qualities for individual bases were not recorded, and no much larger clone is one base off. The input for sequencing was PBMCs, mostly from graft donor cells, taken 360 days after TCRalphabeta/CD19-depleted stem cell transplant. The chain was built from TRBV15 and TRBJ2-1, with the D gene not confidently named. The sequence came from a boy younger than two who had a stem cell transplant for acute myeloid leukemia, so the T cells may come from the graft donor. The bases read TGTGCCACCAGCAGAGGACCCCGCGGCTATGAGCAGTTCTTC. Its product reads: CATSRGPRGYEQFF.